The next 29 T cell receptor beta chains were all read from a single sample in a study of cytotoxic CD8 clonotypes in ibrutinib-treated CLL. Libraries were prepared by immunoSEQ multiplex PCR; TCRdb keeps only in-frame clonotypes and omits some of them. The top ten hold roughly 7.2% of the sample, which has about 140,000 clones, over 75% seen once. Here the sequenced sample was PBMCs, taken after 36 months of ibrutinib treatment. All receptors derive from a human donor with chronic lymphocytic leukemia.

In regard to this clone: This sample includes further DNA sequences coding for the same CDR3. The V and J genes are TRBV18 and TRBJ1-1; 8 bases fit TRBD1. From germline, CDR1 is KGHSH and CDR2 LQKENI. This CDR3 region has 14 residues. Trimming took 3 bases from V and 1 from J; bases not matched to a gene: 1. The CDR3 nucleotides read TGTGCCAGCTCACCCGGGACAGGGAACACTGAAGCTTTCTTT. Translated, it gives CASSPGTGNTEAFF.

J is TRBJ1-1 and V is TRBV7-9; D gene unclear. Germline CDR1 reads SEHNR; CDR2 reads FQNEAQ (reference sequence). The V end lost 6 bases, the J end lost 4 bases, and 9 bases lay between the germline ends. The CDR3 totals 12 residues. CDR3 bases: TGTGCCAGCAGATCAAGGGTCACTGAAGCTTTCTTT. It specifies CASRSRVTEAFF.

The CDR3 sequence is CASSVARWSDEWVYEQYF. The CDR3 DNA reads as TGTGCCAGCAGCGTAGCCAGGTGGAGCGACGAGTGGGTCTACGAGCAGTACTTC. The chain is built from TRBV9 and TRBJ2-7; D uncertain. The V gene lost 0 bases and the J gene lost 3 bases, with 22 bases spanning the gap. The CDR3 sequence is 18 residues long. Germline values: CDR1 SGDLS, CDR2 YYNGEE.

This chain connects TRBV6-5 to TRBJ1-2; weak D call: TRBD1 (5 bases). The germline V gene encodes CDR1 MNHEY and CDR2 SVGAGI. The CDR3 is 11 residues long. In nucleotides, the CDR3 is TGTGCTACGACAGCGAACTATGGCTACACCTTC. Amino acid sequence: CATTANYGYTF.

This chain uses TRBV5-1 with TRBJ2-7; maybe TRBD2 (5 bases). The V end lost 2 bases, the J end lost 4 bases, and 10 bases lay between the germline ends. CDR1 SGHRS and CDR2 YFSETQ come from the germline V gene. The CDR3 is 13 amino acids. The CDR3 region has the DNA TGCGCCAGCAGCTTATTGGGAGCGTACGAGCAGTACTTC. Protein product: CASSLLGAYEQYF. Variable domain in full (rest from reference TRBV5-1 and TRBJ2-7): KAGVTQTPRYLIKTRGQQVTLSCSPISGHRSVSWYQQTPGQGLQFLFEYFSETQRNKGNFPGRFSGRQFSNSRSEMNVSTLELGDSALYLCASSLLGAYEQYFGPGTRLTVT.

V usage is TRBV10-2 and J usage is TRBJ2-7; TRBD1 matches at 10 bases. Germline V lookup: CDR1 WSHSY, CDR2 SAAADI. The trim removed 7 bases at V and 1 base at J, leaving 10 bases unmatched. The CDR3 contains 16 residues. Here the CDR3 reads CASITLGGQGSYEQYF. The CDR3 bases are TGCGCCAGCATTACCCTGGGGGGACAGGGGTCCTACGAGCAGTACTTC.

The gene calls are TRBV29-1 and TRBJ2-7, with D uncertain. Trimming removed 1 base at V and 2 bases at J, with 12 bases between. In germline, CDR1 is SQVTM, CDR2 ANQGSEA. The CDR3 is 14 amino acids. The CDR3 DNA reads TGCAGCGTTGAAGTCTCGGGCAGCCCCTACGAGCAGTACTTC. Protein: CSVEVSGSPYEQYF.

The chain is built from TRBV28 and TRBJ2-7, with D uncertain. CDR1 is MDHEN and CDR2 is SYDVKM in the germline V gene. This CDR3 has 13 residues. Deletions cut 5 bases from V and 0 bases from J, with 8 bases between. CDR3 region: CASSRDISYEQYF. The CDR3 DNA reads as TGTGCCAGCAGTCGCGACATCTCCTACGAGCAGTACTTC. The full variable domain, rest sourced from reference TRBV28 and TRBJ2-7, is DVKVTQSSRYLVKRTGEKVFLECVQDMDHENMFWYRQDPGLGLRLIYFSYDVKMKEKGDIPEGYSVSREKKERFSLILESASTNQTSMYLCASSRDISYEQYFGPGTRLTVT.

This clone was seen once. The chain carries TRBV27 and TRBJ2-4; 9 nucleotides match TRBD2. The CDR3 consists of 15 residues. The V gene's germline CDR1 is MNHEY and CDR2 SMNVEV (reference sequence). The J segment lost 10 bases and the V segment lost 6 bases, leaving 13 bases of the junction unmatched. The chain's CDR3 is CASSLRRSGRTIQYF. The DNA for the CDR3 is TGTGCCAGCAGCCTCCGGCGGAGCGGGAGGACGATTCAGTACTTC.

The rearrangement uses TRBV19 and TRBJ1-4; 9 bases are a match to TRBD1. The germline V gene has CDR1 LNHDA and CDR2 SQIVND (reference sequence). V lost 5 bases to trimming and J lost 10 bases; unmatched junction nucleotides: 5. This CDR3 is built from 13 residues. CDR3 loop: CASSVDRGGKLFF. CDR3 coding DNA: TGTGCCAGTAGTGTGGACAGGGGAGGAAAACTGTTTTTT.

Only one count was recorded for this clone. The chain recombines TRBV4-1 with TRBJ1-1; D unresolved. Trimming removed 2 bases from V and 0 bases from J, with 7 bases in between. Looked up from germline, CDR1 is MGHRA and CDR2 is YSYEKL. The CDR3 loop spans 14 amino acids. The CDR3 sequence is CASSQPYMNTEAFF. The CDR3 nucleotides read TGCGCCAGCAGCCAACCCTATATGAACACTGAAGCTTTCTTT.

CDR3 bases: TGTGCCTGGAGCGCCCTCGCCTCGGGACCCCAGTACTTC. Protein: CAWSALASGPQYF. This chain links TRBV30 with TRBJ2-7; either TRBD1 or TRBD2 may supply D (5 bases each). The CDR3 spans 13 residues. Germline-derived CDR1 and CDR2 are GTSNPN and SVGIG (reference sequence). With 3 bases removed from V and 10 bases from J, the gap between germline ends came to 19 bases.

V usage is TRBV5-6 and J usage is TRBJ2-6, with TRBD2 as a possible D gene (5 bases). The germline V gene has CDR1 SGHDT and CDR2 YYEEEE. V lost 2 bases and J lost 2, with 8 bases in between. The CDR3 sequence is 15 residues long. The CDR3 DNA is TGTGCCAGCAGCTTATGGGGAGCTGGGGCCAACGTCCTGACTTTC. Its protein is CASSLWGAGANVLTF.

The V gene is TRBV7-2, the J gene TRBJ2-5; possibly TRBD1 for D (6 bases). The germline V gene has CDR1 SGHTA and CDR2 FQGNSA. V was trimmed by 1 base and J by 2 bases, leaving 11 bases between them. The CDR3 loop spans 15 amino acids. The CDR3 loop is CASSLGTDQQETQYF. The DNA of the CDR3 is TGTGCCAGCAGCTTAGGGACAGACCAACAAGAGACCCAGTACTTC.

This clone was seen a handful of times. The chain recombines TRBV28 with TRBJ1-2, with D maybe TRBD1 (5 bases). The germline V gene has CDR1 MDHEN and CDR2 SYDVKM. The CDR3 is 13 residues long. V lost 5 bases and J lost 3, with 10 bases in between. CDR3 residues: CASSRDRDYGYTF. CDR3 nucleotides: TGTGCCAGCAGTCGGGACCGGGACTATGGCTACACCTTC.

This chain connects TRBV7-2 to TRBJ2-1, with D perhaps being TRBD1 or TRBD2 (5 bases each). The CDR3 extends over 17 amino acids. V dropped 3 bases and J dropped 3 bases, with 18 bases sitting between them. CDR1 SGHTA and CDR2 FQGNSA come from the germline V gene. Here the CDR3 reads CASSLGLRGSYYNEQFF. Here the CDR3 DNA reads TGTGCCAGCAGCTTGGGTTTGAGGGGCTCCTACTACAATGAGCAGTTCTTC.

V is TRBV18 and J is TRBJ2-7; 15 bases are a match to TRBD2. This CDR3 is built from 16 residues. Germline V lookup: CDR1 KGHSH, CDR2 LQKENI. The J segment lost 7 bases and the V segment lost 2 bases, leaving 6 bases of the junction unmatched. CDR3 sequence (DNA): TGTGCCAGCTCACCAGTTGGACTAGCGGGGGGGCTAGAGCAGTACTTC. Translation: CASSPVGLAGGLEQYF.

J is TRBJ2-1 and V is TRBV21-1; TRBD2 was called by the table and not checked on the DNA. TRBV21-1 is reported as a pseudogene. CDR3 length equals 17 residues. Here the CDR3 DNA reads TGTGCCAGCAGCCCCCGTGGCAGCGGGGGGGCCTACAATGAGCAGTTCTTC. Translating it yields CASSPRGSGGAYNEQFF.

The chain has TRBV4-2 and TRBJ1-4; no clear D gene. Deletions cut 0 bases from V and 7 bases from J, with 18 bases between. The CDR3 has 17 residues. Germline-derived CDR1 and CDR2 are LGHNA and YNFKEQ. In DNA form, the CDR3 reads TGTGCCAGCAGCCAAGAGTTAGGGTGGAGCGGGCCTGAAAAACTGTTTTTT. This gives the protein CASSQELGWSGPEKLFF.

This clone was recorded many times. This sequence joins TRBV6-4 and TRBJ2-1, with 11 bases lining up with TRBD2. Germline-derived CDR1 and CDR2 are MRHNA and SNTAGT. The CDR3 is 15 residues long. J lost 4 bases, V lost 4 bases, and 3 bases had no gene match. In DNA, the CDR3 is TGTGCCAGCAGTGTCTTAGCGGGAGGGTACAATGAGCAGTTCTTC. Translation gives CASSVLAGGYNEQFF.

This chain uses TRBV28 with TRBJ1-1; D possibly corresponds to TRBD1 (5 bases). Trimming left V 5 bases short and J 3 bases short, with 10 bases between. This CDR3 is 13 amino acids long. Germline assignment: CDR1 MDHEN and CDR2 SYDVKM. CDR3 sequence: CASSEQGDTEAFF. CDR3 coding DNA: TGTGCCAGCAGTGAGCAGGGTGACACTGAAGCTTTCTTT.

V gene TRBV10-2 combines with J gene TRBJ1-2; no clear D. Per the germline V gene, CDR1 is WSHSY and CDR2 is SAAADI. The length of the CDR3 is 12 residues. V lost 4 bases and J 4 bases, leaving 7 bases between the germline ends. CDR3 DNA sequence: TGCGCCAGCAGTGTTGACTTCTATGGCTACACCTTC. Its protein is CASSVDFYGYTF.

This clone showed up just once. V gene TRBV19 combines with J gene TRBJ1-5, with D uncertain. The CDR3 sequence is 15 residues long. Trimming stripped 7 bases from V and 0 bases from J, with 13 bases between. Germline V CDR1 and CDR2: LNHDA, SQIVND (reference sequence). This CDR3 reads CASTRTFYSNQPQHF. The CDR3 DNA is TGTGCCAGTACTCGGACCTTCTATAGCAATCAGCCCCAGCATTTT.

V usage is TRBV28 and J usage is TRBJ1-6; D is unresolved. The V and J ends lost 4 bases and 7 bases respectively, with 17 bases between them. Germline CDR1 reads MDHEN; CDR2 reads SYDVKM. There are 16 residues in the CDR3. The chain's CDR3 is CASSSPSGRRNSPLHF. The CDR3 DNA follows: TGTGCCAGCAGTTCCCCCTCCGGGAGGAGAAATTCACCCCTCCACTTT.

The chain couples TRBV27 to TRBJ2-7; TRBD1 might be the D (5 bases). V was pared by 6 bases and J by 3 bases, with 18 bases between. The CDR3 has 15 residues. The germline V gene encodes CDR1 MNHEY and CDR2 SMNVEV (reference sequence). The DNA of the CDR3 is TGTGCCAGCAGCCCACAGGTGCCTACGAACTACGAGCAGTACTTC. Amino acids: CASSPQVPTNYEQYF.

The CDR3 nucleotides read TGTGCCTGGGGGACGCAAGTGCAGTACTTC. The encoded protein is CAWGTQVQYF. The rearrangement joins TRBV30 to TRBJ2-7; D tentatively reads TRBD1 or TRBD2 (5 bases each). Germline V gene lookup returns CDR1 GTSNPN and CDR2 SVGIG (reference sequence). The CDR3 runs 10 residues. V was shortened by 5 bases and J by 9 bases, with 11 bases between the two germline ends.

The CDR3 bases are TGTGCCAGCAGCTTCTGGCAGGGAGGTCAGCCCCAGCATTTT. Its translation is CASSFWQGGQPQHF. The chain links TRBV5-6 to TRBJ1-5; maybe TRBD1 (5 bases). V dropped 2 bases and J dropped 6 bases, with 12 bases sitting between them. The CDR3 spans 14 residues. Germline V gene lookup returns CDR1 SGHDT and CDR2 YYEEEE.

The chain uses TRBV19 and TRBJ1-5; D uncertain. Looked up from germline, CDR1 is LNHDA and CDR2 is SQIVND (reference sequence). This CDR3 comprises 15 residues. Trimming cost V 3 bases and J 2 bases, with 11 bases left between them. In DNA, the CDR3 is TGTGCCAGTAGTATCGTCCAGCAGGGCAATCAGCCCCAGCATTTT. It is translated as CASSIVQQGNQPQHF.

The table lists this clone with a count of one. The chain joins TRBV7-3 to TRBJ2-5, with TRBD2 matching 10 bases. J was trimmed by 5 bases and V by 5 bases; bases with no gene match: 11. The CDR3 contains 16 residues. CDR1 and CDR2 from the germline V gene are SGHTA and FQGTGA. This CDR3 reads CASSALVAGGLETQYF. DNA for the CDR3: TGTGCCAGCAGCGCCTTGGTAGCGGGAGGTTTGGAGACCCAGTACTTC.